This T cell receptor (beta chain) comes out of a study of cytotoxic CD8 clonotypes in ibrutinib-treated CLL. TCRdb's table, derived via immunoSEQ multiplex PCR, lists solely in-frame clones and lacks some. The sample has 58,000 or so clones; 57% are singletons. The CDR3 covers 14 residues. V gave up 4 bases and J gave up 8 bases, with 15 bases separating them. Germline V CDR1 and CDR2: ENHRY, SYGVKD. The TCR was taken from a human donor with chronic lymphocytic leukemia. The sequencing used PBMCs, collected after 12 months of ibrutinib treatment. J is TRBJ2-1 and V is TRBV10-3; no reliable D call. The DNA for the CDR3 is TGTGCCATCAGTGGGACCCTCTCCCGGGATGAGCAGTTCTTC. Encoded protein: CAISGTLSRDEQFF.